What follows are 11 T cell receptor beta chains derived from one specimen sequenced in a study of blood T cell repertoires in COVID-19. Method: immunoSEQ multiplex PCR; TCRdb's copy keeps in-frame clones and lacks some. The sample lists more than 150,000 clones, 80% seen once, with approximately 0.5% in the top ten. Material: peripheral blood. All receptors derive from a man aged 55 to 70 with acute or convalescent COVID-19.

The genes are TRBV5-4 and TRBJ1-2; 7 nucleotides line up with TRBD1. This CDR3 contains 15 residues. Per the germline V gene, CDR1 is SGHNT and CDR2 is YYREEE (reference sequence). V lost 3 bases, J lost 0 bases, and 5 bases stayed unmatched. As DNA, the CDR3 is TGTGCCAGCAGCTCCTCCGGGACAGCTAACTATGGCTACACCTTC. Protein product: CASSSSGTANYGYTF.

The chain employs TRBV9 and TRBJ1-6; tentatively, D is TRBD1 (5 bases). The CDR3 totals 15 residues. V was shortened by 0 bases and J by 5 bases, with 9 bases between the two germline ends. CDR1 SGDLS and CDR2 YYNGEE come from the germline V gene. The CDR3 DNA reads as TGTGCCAGCAGCGTAGGGGGGGAGGATAATTCACCCCTCCACTTT. This gives the protein CASSVGGEDNSPLHF.

The rearrangement uses TRBV7-2 and TRBJ1-5, with D tentatively TRBD1 (6 bases). V gave up 5 bases and J gave up 4 bases, with 15 bases separating them. This CDR3 has 15 amino acids. Germline V gene sequence: CDR1 SGHTA, CDR2 FQGNSA. DNA of the CDR3: TGTGCCAGCAGCGTGGGACAAATAGCAAATCAGCCCCAGCATTTT. It yields the protein CASSVGQIANQPQHF.

The chain recombines TRBV7-9 with TRBJ2-3, with TRBD2 identical over 14 bases. Germline V CDR1 and CDR2: SEHNR, FQNEAQ (reference sequence). This CDR3 has 19 residues. Unmatched junction bases numbered 11, after V lost 5 bases and J lost 1 base. CDR3 sequence (DNA): TGTGCCAGCAGCACCGGGACTAGCGGGGGTCTGGGGGGCACAGATACGCAGTATTTT. Amino acid sequence: CASSTGTSGGLGGTDTQYF.

This clone was seen a single time. The J gene is TRBJ1-6, the V gene TRBV30, with 8 bases matching TRBD1. V shed 0 bases and J 7 bases; nucleotides not matched to a gene: 5. CDR3 length: 15 residues. Per the germline V gene, CDR1 is GTSNPN and CDR2 is SVGIG (reference sequence). CDR3 amino acids: CAWSVPGQGNSPLHF. The CDR3 DNA is TGTGCCTGGAGTGTACCAGGACAGGGAAATTCACCCCTCCACTTT. The whole variable domain, filled in from reference TRBV30 and TRBJ1-6, reads SQTIHQWPATLVQPVGSPLSLECTVEGTSNPNLYWYRQAAGRGLQLLFYSVGIGQISSEVPQNLSASRPQDRQFILSSKKLLLSDSGFYLCAWSVPGQGNSPLHFGNGTRLTVT.

This clone appeared once. The V call is TRBV5-1, the J call TRBJ1-2; D is unclear. Trimming left V 5 bases short and J 6 bases short, with 17 bases between. The CDR3 is 14 residues long. Germline V CDR1 and CDR2: SGHRS, YFSETQ. The DNA of the CDR3 is TGCGCCAGCAGGACGGCGACGGAGGAGAATGGCTACACCTTC. Protein sequence: CASRTATEENGYTF.

V usage is TRBV11-2 and J usage is TRBJ2-1; a weak D match, TRBD2 (6 bases). V was pared by 5 bases and J by 0 bases, with 17 bases between. Germline V lookup: CDR1 SGHAT, CDR2 FQNNGV. This CDR3 contains 17 residues. The CDR3 region has the DNA TGTGCCAGCAGCGCTCGGGACTCGTCCGTCTCCTACAATGAGCAGTTCTTC. Its protein product is CASSARDSSVSYNEQFF.

This chain uses TRBV3-1 (or the pseudogene TRBV3-2) with TRBJ2-1, with D possibly being TRBD2 (8 bases). This CDR3 region has 16 residues. With 4 bases removed from V and 8 bases from J, the gap between germline ends came to 21 bases. Germline V gene lookup returns CDR1 LGHDT and CDR2 YNNKEL (reference sequence). The CDR3 here is CASSPRGSGSGYEQFF. Written as DNA, the CDR3 is TGTGCCAGCAGCCCCAGGGGGAGCGGGAGCGGCTATGAGCAGTTCTTC.

About this clone itself: The junction differs from germline at one of its ends, possibly a read error. Other DNA sequences from this sample encode an identical CDR3 as well. The chain couples TRBV29-1 to TRBJ2-7; D not certain. This CDR3 region has 12 residues. Germline V CDR1 and CDR2: SQVTM, ANQGSEA. As DNA, the CDR3 is TGCAGCGTTGAAGGGGCAGCCTACGAGCAGTACTTT. Amino acids: CSVEGAAYEQYF.

This clone occurred once. This CDR3 is CASSEFRTSGGSTFF. CDR3 sequence (DNA): TGCGCCAGCAGTGAGTTCCGGACTAGCGGGGGGTCGACGTTCTTC. The V call is TRBV10-2, the J call TRBJ2-1; TRBD2 matches at 14 bases. Germline V lookup: CDR1 WSHSY, CDR2 SAAADI. Losses at the gene ends were 1 base for V and 15 bases for J; bases not matched to a gene: 8. This CDR3 is 15 amino acids long.

At least ten counts were recorded for this clone. V gene TRBV15 combines with J gene TRBJ2-1, with TRBD2 matching over 16 bases. CDR1 is LNHNV and CDR2 is YYDKDF in the germline V gene (reference sequence). The J segment lost 8 bases and the V segment lost 5 bases, leaving 6 bases of the junction unmatched. The length of the CDR3 is 16 residues. This CDR3 reads CATSEHGTSGRDEQFF. CDR3 in DNA: TGTGCCACCAGCGAACACGGGACTAGCGGGAGGGATGAGCAGTTCTTC.